This T cell receptor beta chain was recorded in a study of T cell repertoires in cytomegalovirus infection. The V end lost 4 bases, the J end lost 2 bases, and 11 bases lay between the germline ends. Germline-derived CDR1 and CDR2 are LGHNA and YSLEER. The CDR3 length is 14 residues. MiXCR was run by TCRdb on the reads, yielding one entry per CDR3 protein. The data hold about 70,000 distinct CDR3 sequences, with roughly 20% observed a single time. In the case of this clonotype: As yet, its antigen is unknown.

The sample here was CD8+ T cells from cultured PBMCs, taken from culture after CMV antigen stimulation. The genes are TRBV4-3 and TRBJ1-1; TRBD1 is a possible D gene (5 bases). This TCR came from a human donor in good health (CMV status not recorded). Some clones in this sample may be carry-over from other donors' samples. In DNA, the CDR3 is TGCGCCAGCAGCCCAGGGTCCAGAAACACTGAAGCTTTCTTT. Its protein is CASSPGSRNTEAFF.